Listed below are T cell receptor beta chains from one sample, sequenced in a study of regulatory T cells in long-lasting Graves disease. In TCRdb, the multiplex PCR reads were re-called with MiXCR into one record per CDR3 protein. Altogether approximately 470,000 distinct CDR3 sequences are present, 20% to 25% being singletons, with the ten largest covering over 7.5%. Sequences were derived from peripheral blood mononuclear cells (PBMCs), sampled when the disease was refractory, from a patient treated with antithyroid drugs. These receptors were taken from a female donor with Graves disease. The conserved cysteine and the conserved F or W are not part of the CDR3 here.

V | CDR3
TRBV7-8 | ASSSNSGKTAYEQY
TRBV28 | ASSPQNRRPGYT
TRBV5-1 | ASSGTGAENEKLF
TRBV13 | ASSPSRSHNEQF
TRBV11-2 | ASSLPTTGYNEQF
TRBV12-3/TRBV12-4 | ASSPPGQNSGNTIY
TRBV5-6 | ASSLVRASLVHGYT
TRBV7-9 | ASSLGPKREETQY
TRBV7-2 | ASSQRVGRTGELF
TRBV11-2 | ASSFLSSGRAREQY
TRBV5-1 | ASSPQRRGEQY
TRBV30 | AWSVPRNTEAF
TRBV28 | ASSFVSRASYEQY
TRBV29-1 | SVATGGNEKLF
TRBV29-1 | SVEGWDSYGYT
TRBV7-6 | ASSLAESAYYEQY
TRBV30 | AWSPGDPGNTIY
TRBV27 | ASSAHNRGWSEQY
TRBV27 | ASSLNGYSNQPQH
TRBV6-1 | ASTKGRGQETQY
TRBV15 | ATSDRTSYEQY
TRBV7-6 | ASSLHGTGGYT
TRBV19 | ASSEGLAVSYNEQF
TRBV5-8 | ASSFFNRRNQY
TRBV2 | ASRQTFLLWGNTDTQY
TRBV6-1 | ASRKEEETQY
TRBV9 | ASSSSHSYPNEQY
TRBV6-1 | ASRRGGTGELF
TRBV28 | ASSFPGQAQPQH
TRBV28 | ASSPAGGTYEQY
TRBV5-1 | ASSLDIINTEAF
TRBV6-1 | ASSGQGAFYGYT
TRBV28 | ASSSLLATEAF
TRBV5-1 | ASSVIGQGSGNTIY
TRBV15 | ATSQSPGNIQY
TRBV6-1 | ASSEASIYEQY
TRBV3-1 | ASSFGLAAGELF